This T cell receptor beta chain was recovered during a study of OX40 agonist ivuxolimab in advanced cancers. Background for the entire study: Ivuxolimab was an agonistic, fully human IgG2 monoclonal antibody directed against OX40 (CD134), a costimulatory receptor. Intravenous ivuxolimab was administered to patients every 2 weeks at six dose levels: 0.01, 0.1, 0.3, 1.5, 3 and 10 mg/kg. Of the 50 or so patients in dose escalation, about 20 had hepatocellular carcinoma, about 15 had melanoma, 9 had renal cell carcinoma and 9 had head and neck cancer. In the dose-escalation cohort, roughly four fifths of patients were male, and the mean age was around 60 years, with a range of roughly 20 to 79. Prior anti-PD-1, anti-PD-L1 or anti-CTLA-4 therapy was permitted, and 40% of dose-escalation patients had received checkpoint inhibitors. Partial responses occurred in three dose-escalation patients: two with cutaneous melanoma and one with hepatocellular carcinoma. Peripheral TCRbeta sequencing aimed to test whether ivuxolimab altered TCR sequence diversity and caused clonal T-cell expansion. The paper covers the monotherapy dose-escalation part of the phase I ivuxolimab trial, which included N of about 50 patients. The full study reports these points: In the 0.1-3.0 mg/kg groups, partial responders had among the lowest normalized peripheral clonal expansion, particularly in CD8+ T cells. Low levels of normalized T-cell clonal expansion were also seen in some patients who did not respond. Which antigens the clonally expanded peripheral T cells were specific for was not determined. On average, CD8+ T cells showed more expanded clones than CD4+ T cells after ivuxolimab. Clonal expansion of both CD4+ and CD8+ blood T cells was observed from baseline to week 6 at doses 0.1 to 3.0 mg/kg.

With respect to this clone: Its antigen is currently not known. No base quality information exists; no much larger clone differs at one position.

The trial excluded patients who had a history of autoimmune disease or who were on systemic immunosuppression. Peripheral blood for TCR sequencing was collected from all dose cohorts at baseline, on cycle 4 day 1, and on cycle 7 day 1. The samples were taken from a phase I, first-in-human, multicenter, open-label dose-escalation trial of ivuxolimab. The trial enrolled adults with locally advanced or metastatic head and neck squamous cell, hepatocellular, melanoma or renal cell carcinoma. Before TCR sequencing, CD4+ and CD8+ T cells were separately sorted from peripheral blood. Genomic DNA was isolated from the sorted cells so that the TCRbeta CDR3 region could be sequenced. The immunoSEQ Assay was used to sequence the TCRbeta CDR3 regions. TCRdb re-hosts the immuneACCESS table, in-frame sequences only. Its copies lack some clones; in the studies checked, an unresolved V gene accounts for under half of them, and the cause for the rest is not known. The sample table holds about 61,000 clones, of which roughly 85% were seen once. The top ten constitute under 0.6% of the sample.

The V and J ends are trimmed by 3 bases and 1 base, leaving 16 bases between them. From the cysteine up to the phenylalanine, the CDR3 has a length of 17 residues. Of all the DNA, just the CDR3 is kept, 51 bases in frame from base 1. The germline V gene (reference sequence) provides CDR1 LNHDA and CDR2 SQIVND. This clonotype was obtained from an adult with an advanced solid tumor such as melanoma, head and neck, liver or kidney cancer. The rearrangement combines TRBV19 with TRBJ1-5, with TRBD1 tentatively as D gene (5 bases match). The sequencing used CD4+ or CD8+ T cells sorted from blood, collected in a trial of the OX40 agonist ivuxolimab. The CDR3 loop reads CASSIVAGSISNQPQHF. The DNA sequence reads TGTGCCAGTAGTATCGTAGCAGGGAGTATCAGCAATCAGCCCCAGCATTTT.